The 27 T cell receptor beta chains in this list originate from one sample, sequenced in a study of T cell repertoires in cytomegalovirus infection. TCRdb fed the reads into MiXCR, producing one record per CDR3 protein. This table has 350,000 to 450,000 distinct CDR3 sequences, 15% to 20% appearing once. The sequenced sample was PBMCs. The receptors stem from a human donor in good health (CMV status not recorded). Some clones in this sample may be carry-over from other donors' samples.

The sample holds a few counts of this clonotype. V and J are TRBV12-3 or TRBV12-4 and TRBJ2-5; 8 nucleotides agree with TRBD1. CDR3 length: 11 amino acids. Germline trimming cut 5 bases from V and 11 bases from J; bases unmatched to any gene: 4. CDR3 amino acids: CASSQYRGQYF. Here the CDR3 DNA reads TGTGCCAGCAGTCAATACAGGGGGCAGTACTTC.

This clonotype was recorded many times. The V call is TRBV7-2, the J call TRBJ2-3, with unresolved D. CDR3 length equals 16 residues. Per the germline V gene, CDR1 is SGHTA and CDR2 is FQGNSA. The V gene lost 2 bases and the J gene lost 3 bases, with 15 bases spanning the gap. The CDR3 DNA is TGTGCCAGCAGCTTAATCACACCTCGCAATACAGATACGCAGTATTTT. Translated: CASSLITPRNTDTQYF.

The V and J genes are TRBV7-2 and TRBJ2-5, with 8 bases aligning to TRBD1. The CDR3 totals 14 residues. V lost 4 bases, J lost 5 bases, and 6 bases stayed unmatched. The V gene's germline CDR1 is SGHTA and CDR2 FQGNSA. The CDR3 sequence is CASSWQGAGETQYF. The DNA for the CDR3 is TGTGCCAGCAGCTGGCAGGGGGCTGGGGAGACCCAGTACTTC.

The chain recombines TRBV12-3 or TRBV12-4 with TRBJ1-6, with D maybe TRBD1 (6 bases). The CDR3 is 15 residues long. V was shortened by 1 base and J by 8 bases, with 12 bases between the two germline ends. DNA for the CDR3: TGTGCCAGCAGTTTAGAACGGCCAGGGGATTCACCCCTCCACTTT. Residues: CASSLERPGDSPLHF.

V and J are TRBV7-9 and TRBJ2-7, with 7 bases aligning to TRBD2. This CDR3 has 13 amino acids. The J segment lost 6 bases and the V segment lost 1 base, leaving 3 bases of the junction unmatched. The germline V gene encodes CDR1 SEHNR and CDR2 FQNEAQ (reference sequence). The chain's CDR3 is CASSLEAGVEQYF. CDR3 sequence (DNA): TGTGCCAGCAGCTTAGAGGCGGGAGTCGAGCAGTACTTC.

This clonotype was recorded many times. The V gene is TRBV19, the J gene TRBJ1-4; D ambiguous. Germline CDR1 and CDR2: LNHDA and SQIVND (reference sequence). The CDR3 is 14 residues long. Trimming shortened V by 3 bases and J by 7 bases, and 12 bases separated the two germline ends. CDR3 coding DNA: TGTGCCAGTAGTATTGAGGCAGGTCGTGAAAAACTGTTTTTT. Amino acid sequence: CASSIEAGREKLFF. Full variable domain (rest looked up from reference TRBV19 and TRBJ1-4): DGGITQSPKYLFRKEGQNVTLSCEQNLNHDAMYWYRQDPGQGLRLIYYSQIVNDFQKGDIAEGYSVSREKKESFPLTVTSAQKNPTAFYLCASSIEAGREKLFFGSGTQLSVL.

This chain uses TRBV20-1 with TRBJ2-7; tentatively, D is TRBD2 (6 bases). This CDR3 region has 12 residues. The germline V gene encodes CDR1 DFQATT and CDR2 SNEGSKA (reference sequence). V lost 7 bases and J lost 0, with 10 bases in between. The CDR3 protein is CSGSGSSYEQYF. As DNA, the CDR3 is TGCAGTGGCTCCGGGAGCTCCTACGAGCAGTACTTC.

This clonotype was seen more than once but under ten times. The chain has TRBV20-1 and TRBJ1-4, with D hard to call. Germline loops: CDR1 DFQATT, CDR2 SNEGSKA (reference sequence). The CDR3 runs to 12 residues. Trimming took 4 bases from V and 10 from J, leaving 13 bases between them. For the CDR3, the DNA is TGCAGTGCTAAACTCCAGGACGGAAAACTGTTTTTT. Translated, it gives CSAKLQDGKLFF.

V and J are TRBV11-2 and TRBJ2-1, with D uncertain. V lost 4 bases and J 6 bases, leaving 10 bases between the germline ends. Per the germline V gene, CDR1 is SGHAT and CDR2 is FQNNGV. CDR3 length: 13 amino acids. DNA for the CDR3: TGTGCCAGCAGCTCCCCCCTCCGCAATGAGCAGTTCTTC. It specifies CASSSPLRNEQFF.

This clonotype was detected ten times or more. V is TRBV6-1 and J is TRBJ2-3; D remains unclear. Germline V gene sequence: CDR1 MNHNS, CDR2 SASEGT. The CDR3 sequence is 15 residues long. Trimming removed 8 bases at V and 6 bases at J, with 21 bases between. This CDR3 is CASDATRPVHDTQYF. The CDR3 DNA reads as TGTGCCAGCGACGCGACTCGACCTGTCCATGATACGCAGTATTTT.

The V call is TRBV18, the J call TRBJ1-6; D gene ambiguous. Trimming stripped 0 bases from V and 8 bases from J, with 11 bases between. CDR1 is KGHSH and CDR2 is LQKENI in the germline V gene. The CDR3 has 15 amino acids. Written as DNA, the CDR3 is TGTGCCAGCTCACCACCTAGCAGTGCCGATTCACCCCTCCACTTT. Translated: CASSPPSSADSPLHF.

The chain is built from TRBV2 and TRBJ2-6, with D perhaps being TRBD1 or TRBD2 (5 bases each). Germline values: CDR1 SNHLY, CDR2 FYNNEI. The CDR3 runs to 14 residues. V dropped 6 bases and J dropped 2 bases, with 8 bases sitting between them. The CDR3 here is CASRGTAGANVLTF. The CDR3 region has the DNA TGTGCCAGCAGGGGGACCGCTGGGGCCAACGTCCTGACTTTC. The full variable domain, its missing parts supplied by reference TRBV2 and TRBJ2-6, is EPEVTQTPSHQVTQMGQEVILRCVPISNHLYFYWYRQILGQKVEFLVSFYNNEISEKSEIFDDQFSVERPDGSNFTLKIRSTKLEDSAMYFCASRGTAGANVLTFGAGSRLTVL.

CDR3 DNA sequence: TGCAGTGCTCCGGGGCCCGGGGGGGAAAAACTGTTTTTT. Translated: CSAPGPGGEKLFF. The chain employs TRBV20-1 and TRBJ1-4; maybe TRBD1 (5 bases). This CDR3 is 13 amino acids long. V lost 5 bases and J lost 8, with 15 bases in between. CDR1 DFQATT and CDR2 SNEGSKA come from the germline V gene (reference sequence).

This clonotype showed up just a few times. This chain connects TRBV20-1 to TRBJ2-5, with TRBD2 matching 11 bases. Trimming took 6 bases from V and 1 from J; bases not matched to a gene: 10. CDR1 is DFQATT and CDR2 is SNEGSKA in the germline V gene (reference sequence). CDR3 length: 16 residues. Written as DNA, the CDR3 is TGCAGTGCCAAGACCGGGACTAGCGGACCCCAAGAGACCCAGTACTTC. Translated: CSAKTGTSGPQETQYF.

The V gene is TRBV10-3, the J gene TRBJ2-2; D unresolved. The V gene's germline CDR1 is ENHRY and CDR2 SYGVKD. Between the trimmed V and J ends, which lost 3 bases and 5 bases, there was a span of 13 bases. The CDR3 spans 15 residues. CDR3 loop: CAISERDVPTGELFF. CDR3 DNA: TGTGCCATCAGTGAAAGGGATGTTCCAACCGGGGAGCTGTTTTTT.

The table lists this clonotype with a few counts. The rearrangement uses TRBV7-9 and TRBJ1-2, with TRBD1 as a possible D gene (6 bases). Germline lookup yields CDR1 SEHNR and CDR2 FQNEAQ (reference sequence). This CDR3 region has 14 residues. The V and J ends lost 7 bases and 4 bases respectively, with 16 bases between them. The CDR3 here is CASTMTGSGYGYTF. CDR3 coding DNA: TGTGCCAGCACAATGACAGGTTCCGGCTATGGCTACACCTTC.

The sample holds many counts of this clonotype. J is TRBJ1-1 and V is TRBV6-2 or TRBV6-3, with D perhaps matching TRBD1 (6 bases). CDR1 and CDR2 from the germline V gene are MNHEY and SVGEGT. Deletions cut 7 bases from V and 5 bases from J, with 11 bases between. The CDR3 runs to 12 residues. CDR3 in amino acids: CASNQGYTEAFF. The CDR3 DNA follows: TGTGCCAGCAACCAGGGGTATACTGAAGCTTTCTTT.

The rearrangement links TRBV11-2 to TRBJ2-1, with D tentatively TRBD1 (5 bases). V was shortened by 1 base and J by 4 bases, with 11 bases between the two germline ends. CDR3 size: 15 residues. The germline gives CDR1 SGHAT, CDR2 FQNNGV. CDR3 sequence (DNA): TGTGCCAGCAGCTTAGTAGGGGCAGAATACAATGAGCAGTTCTTC. Encoded protein: CASSLVGAEYNEQFF.

This clonotype came up a few times. The chain joins TRBV6-2 or TRBV6-3 to TRBJ1-3; D not resolved. The CDR3 runs to 14 residues. V shed 2 bases and J shed 2 bases, with 7 bases lying between them. The germline gives CDR1 MNHEY, CDR2 SVGEGT. The CDR3 loop is CASSYGNPGNTIYF. The CDR3 DNA sequence: TGTGCCAGCAGTTACGGGAATCCTGGAAACACCATATATTTT.

This clonotype has ten or more counts. V gene TRBV7-6 combines with J gene TRBJ2-5; 11 nucleotides line up with TRBD2. This CDR3 spans 17 amino acids. V shed 5 bases and J 6 bases; nucleotides not matched to a gene: 14. The germline CDR1 and CDR2 sequences are SGHVS and FNYEAQ. The CDR3 sequence: CASSPFPSGRSFKTQYF. CDR3 DNA sequence: TGTGCCAGCAGCCCATTCCCTAGCGGGAGGTCTTTTAAGACCCAGTACTTC.

The chain carries TRBV7-2 and TRBJ1-4; 7 positions agree with TRBD1. The germline V gene has CDR1 SGHTA and CDR2 FQGNSA. J was trimmed by 8 bases and V by 1 base; bases with no gene match: 4. CDR3 size: 14 residues. The CDR3 loop is CASSLGRDSEKLFF. CDR3 in DNA: TGTGCCAGCAGCTTAGGGAGGGACAGCGAAAAACTGTTTTTT.

This clonotype was detected a few times. This chain uses TRBV6-5 with TRBJ2-7; 7 bases map to TRBD2. The germline gives CDR1 MNHEY, CDR2 SVGAGI. This CDR3 region has 15 residues. Trimming removed 0 bases from V and 4 bases from J; junction bases left unmatched: 6. The CDR3 spells CASSYSGGSPYEQYF. CDR3 nucleotides: TGTGCCAGCAGTTACTCGGGGGGGAGCCCTTACGAGCAGTACTTC.

Ten or more counts support this clonotype. This rearrangement joins TRBV20-1 to TRBJ2-1; possible D gene TRBD1, 5 bases. Germline V gene lookup returns CDR1 DFQATT and CDR2 SNEGSKA (reference sequence). CDR3 length: 14 residues. Trimming removed 2 bases from V and 0 bases from J, with 8 bases in between. This CDR3 reads CSARLDSSYNEQFF. DNA for the CDR3: TGCAGTGCTAGACTAGACAGCTCCTACAATGAGCAGTTCTTC.

This sequence joins TRBV11-2 and TRBJ2-7, with D possibly matching TRBD2 (5 bases). This CDR3 spans 15 amino acids. Per germline, CDR1 SGHAT and CDR2 FQNNGV. Trimming removed 2 bases from V and 0 bases from J, with 11 bases in between. CDR3 sequence (DNA): TGTGCCAGCAGCTTACGGGCCACTAGCTCCTACGAGCAGTACTTC. Residues: CASSLRATSSYEQYF.

This chain uses TRBV6-2 or TRBV6-3 with TRBJ1-2; 7 bases line up with TRBD1. The germline V gene has CDR1 MNHEY and CDR2 SVGEGT. This CDR3 contains 13 residues. Trimming cost V 7 bases and J 6 bases; bases outside gene matches: 8. The CDR3 reads CASTRTGIHGYTF. Written as DNA, the CDR3 is TGTGCCAGCACCCGGACAGGAATTCATGGCTACACCTTC.

The sample holds many counts of this clonotype. The V and J genes are TRBV7-2 and TRBJ2-5, with D tentatively TRBD2 (9 bases). The CDR3 spans 16 residues. Germline CDR1 is SGHTA and CDR2 is FQGNSA. Trimming took 11 bases from V and 2 from J, leaving 24 bases between them. The CDR3 DNA reads as TGTGCCCCAGGGGGCGGGAGGGCCTGTGGACAAGAGACCCAGTACTTC. This encodes CAPGGGRACGQETQYF. Together with reference TRBV7-2 and TRBJ2-5, the CDR3 gives the full variable domain: GAGVSQSPSNKVTEKGKDVELRCDPISGHTALYWYRQSLGQGLEFLIYFQGNSAPDKSGLPSDRFSAERTGGSVSTLTIQRTQQEDSAVYLCAPGGGRACGQETQYFGPGTRLLVL.

The sample holds a few counts of this clonotype. This chain links TRBV6-2 or TRBV6-3 with TRBJ2-1, with 14 bases aligning to TRBD2. The ends lost 6 bases at V and 8 bases at J; junction bases unmatched: 0. CDR1 MNHEY and CDR2 SVGEGT come from the germline V gene. CDR3 length: 13 residues. DNA of the CDR3: TGTGCCAGCAGGACTAGCGGGAGGGATGAGCAGTTCTTC. It encodes CASRTSGRDEQFF.